Listed here is a single T cell receptor beta chain. This clone was detected a few times. The antigen it binds to is not known. Base qualities were left out, and no much larger clone turns up one base away. The germline V gene provides CDR1 SGHTA and CDR2 FQGNSA. Including cysteine and phenylalanine, the CDR3 has 14 amino acids. The only DNA kept is the CDR3, 42 bases in frame from the first base. The V end gives up 8 bases and the J end 4 bases, leaving 8 bases in the junction not matched to a gene. The receptor library was made with the immunoSEQ multiplex PCR assay. The multiplex PCR relied on a mix of 60 forward primers for TCR Vbeta segments and 13 reverse primers for TCR Jbeta segments. The CDR3 region of rearranged TCR beta genes was amplified from genomic DNA with a multiplex PCR assay. The amplified TCR beta libraries were sequenced on the Illumina HiSeq System as 87-base-pair reads. The original methods were these. Across the 670 or so repertoires, a later analysis counted about 81 million unique TCR beta chains, roughly 11 million of which were shared by at least two donors. A nearest-neighbor algorithm error-corrected the raw reads and collapsed the reads into unique sequences, merging closely related sequences to remove PCR and sequencing errors. CDR3 sequences were aligned to IMGT reference sequences to assign V, D and J gene segments. For a sequence to be retained, at least a six-nucleotide match to both a V gene segment and a J gene segment was required. A rearrangement counted as productive if the CDR3 had no stop codons and remained in frame with V and J, and every other rearrangement counted as non-productive. Following IMGT convention, CDR3 was defined as the stretch from the second conserved V-encoded cysteine to the conserved J-encoded phenylalanine. The earlier analysis of some 580 of the donors excluded any sequence lacking an unambiguous match to a single V gene segment. An earlier analysis of about 600 of the donors called V segments functional above 56.7% productive rearrangements and segregating when the between-donor standard deviation exceeded 5%. A statistical classification framework was developed to diagnose cytomegalovirus status using the catalog of TCR beta chain sequences. V and J gene assignment, in a later analysis, came from comparing TCR nucleotide sequences with IMGT/GENE-DB human TR gene sequences. A later analysis assigned CDR3 sequences and most-parsimonious VDJ recombination scenarios with the TCRdist pipeline. A later analysis defined each TCR beta chain by its CDR3 amino acid sequence plus V-gene family, and excluded reads lacking a unique V-gene family. In a later analysis, around 600 highly shared, low-generation-probability nucleotide sequences were removed to address suspected cross-contamination and a sequencing artifact. In a later analysis, a clonal expansion index for each public chain was calculated from normalized within-repertoire ranks of inferred template counts. A later analysis computed generation probabilities with a VDJ recombination model fitted to out-of-frame rearrangements, and checked the results against IGoR. A later analysis scored TCR-TCR, TCR-HLA and TCR-CMV co-occurrence with hypergeometric tests, applying a repertoire-size bias correction to TCR pairs. To estimate false discovery rates, a later analysis permuted the HLA or CMV assignments 20 times. A later analysis grouped co-occurring TCRs with DBSCAN, adding TCRdist sequence similarity when clustering within HLA-allele-positive subsets. Repertoires with fewer than 30,000 or more than 120,000 public chains, plus five repertoires with anomalous nucleotide sharing, were excluded from co-occurrence clustering. TCRdb obtained this table from immuneACCESS and retained in-frame rearrangements with V and J assigned. These tables miss some clones; where compared with another copy, unresolved V genes account for less than half of the shortfall, and the remainder is unexplained. The V and J calls and clone size were taken over from that table, and D and trimming were inferred from the DNA. In all, the sample holds 110,000 to 150,000 clones, and less than 85% of those were seen once. About 2.2% of the sample comes from the top ten.

The data originate from a study of cytomegalovirus exposure and HLA in healthy donors (dated by TCRdb to the late 2010s). With respect to the entire study: An earlier analysis of under 600 of the donors reported approximately 300 Gb of sequence data and 100 million to 130 million unique TCR beta sequences from around 200 million T cells. Rather than drawing on any new phenotypic data, the later analysis identified candidate immune exposures from TCR beta sequences and the way those sequences occurred across donors. Of the roughly 400 genotyped donors, more than 75% were placed in the genetic ancestry cluster associated with self-reported Caucasian donors. About five DR-DQ haplotypes were treated as single units for association and clustering because of strong linkage in the cohort. Typing coverage varied by locus: roughly 629-630 donors for A, B, C, DRB1 and DQB1; roughly 520 for DQA1; approximately 570 for DPA1; roughly 450 for DPB1. Along with the 666-subject first cohort, a separate validation cohort of over a hundred different subjects was used. The study aimed to test whether signatures of past pathogen exposure could be identified by cataloging public T cell receptors. Every discovery cohort repertoire had been produced on one sequencing platform. Around 320 gigabases of sequencing data and 70 million to 85 million unique TCR sequences were included in an early release covering 500 to 750 HLA-typed donors. The study used immunosequencing to profile the T cell repertoires of around 600 subjects and linked those repertoires to cytomegalovirus serostatus. In a later analysis, previously published TCR beta repertoires from 550 to 700 donors were re-analyzed and high-resolution HLA genotyping was added so that TCR occurrence patterns could be studied. A later genetic analysis used genome-wide SNP genotypes for about three fifths of the roughly 700 donors, treating that subset as a discovery cohort. Both class I and class II loci were covered by HLA typing, at four-digit resolution. Donor age, sex, ethnicity and CMV serostatus were compiled alongside the repertoire data. To decide whether each TCR beta V gene segment behaved as functional or pseudogenic, an earlier analysis of approximately 620 of the donors relied on high-throughput TCR beta sequencing. Among roughly 400 genotyped donors of the cohort, an average of approximately 240,000 unique TCR beta nucleotide sequences was sequenced per donor, of which about 18% were non-productive. High-throughput TCR immunosequencing, statistical association of individual TCRs with disease status, and machine learning were combined to predict cytomegalovirus infection status. The research as a whole found: In a later analysis, around 17,000 TCR beta sequences were associated with specific HLA alleles at a false discovery rate of 0.05. Because some donors lacked HLA typing at each locus, the association tests relied only on the typed subset. An earlier analysis of around 540 of the donors showed that most TCR beta V segments appeared in productive rearrangements either about 87% or about 30% of the time, which broadly matched IMGT annotations. In a later analysis, most CMV-associated TCR beta chains were found to appear HLA-restricted, with HLA associations seemingly driven largely by CMV exposure. Some IMGT-functional V segments, including TRBV6-2 and TRBV6-3, could not be distinguished by the 87-base-pair reads and were therefore excluded. In a later analysis, the rate of TCR association differed among HLA loci, with DRB1 alleles having the most associated TCRs and HLA-C alleles having the fewest. In a later analysis, several top co-occurrence clusters were reported to appear linked to parvovirus B19, influenza, CMV and Epstein-Barr virus. An association between a missense DCLRE1C variant and V-gene and J-gene trimming of TCR beta chains was found in a later genetic analysis and replicated in an independent cohort. The earlier analysis of 587 of the donors excluded over 15 rarely observed V segments, including chromosome 9 orphons, because counts were too low. It was suggested by the authors that the approach could potentially be generalized to other disease states and immunological phenotypes. A cluster of highly shared sequence variants was judged likely to be a technical artifact of the sequencing pipeline. CMV serostatus was the only immune exposure information available for the cohort. The cohort was sequenced for TCR beta chains only, and without alpha or paired-chain data the features that could be detected were limited. According to a later genetic analysis, donors in an Asian-associated ancestry cluster had fewer N-insertions in productive TCRs than the approximately 650-donor mean. In both the original and validation cohorts, the classifier was reported to diagnose cytomegalovirus status with high specificity and sensitivity. A total of roughly 160 TCR beta chains were listed by the study as associated with cytomegalovirus. While some public TCRs were present in many individuals, most TCR sequences turned up only very rarely across donors. Assigning TCR associations to individual alleles was difficult when HLA alleles, especially DR and DQ, strongly co-occurred. Compared with equally common non-associated chains, HLA-associated TCR beta chains in a later analysis were more clonally expanded and had lower generation probabilities. A further reported finding was that TCR beta sequences accurately predicted the HLA-A and HLA-B alleles for most subjects in the first cohort. Linkage disequilibrium might explain the correlated functional status among segregating V segments, but an unknown experimental factor could not be excluded. In vitro tests confirmed that a few of the cytomegalovirus-associated TCR beta chains recognize cytomegalovirus antigens. Sequencing depth was assumed to be roughly uniform across donors in the presence/absence analyses, though that assumption may not hold.

The cohort comprised under 700 healthy bone marrow donors. At the time of sampling, every cohort member was nominally healthy, though immune exposures that went unrecorded were likely present. The donor was CMV seropositive and belonged to the group of 250 to 300 seropositive cohort members. A peripheral blood sample was provided by each donor, and peripheral blood mononuclear cells were used for TCR beta sequencing. Genomic DNA extraction from the blood cell samples was performed with the Qiagen DNeasy Blood Extraction Kit. Sample: PBMCs. The TCR originated in a woman aged 55-70 years in good health and CMV-seropositive. In this chain, TRBV7-2 is recombined with TRBJ1-2, and 9 bases in between align with TRBD1. The CDR3 amino acid sequence is: CASESGTGFYGYTF. In nucleotide form, the sequence is TGTGCCAGCGAAAGCGGGACAGGGTTCTATGGCTACACCTTC.